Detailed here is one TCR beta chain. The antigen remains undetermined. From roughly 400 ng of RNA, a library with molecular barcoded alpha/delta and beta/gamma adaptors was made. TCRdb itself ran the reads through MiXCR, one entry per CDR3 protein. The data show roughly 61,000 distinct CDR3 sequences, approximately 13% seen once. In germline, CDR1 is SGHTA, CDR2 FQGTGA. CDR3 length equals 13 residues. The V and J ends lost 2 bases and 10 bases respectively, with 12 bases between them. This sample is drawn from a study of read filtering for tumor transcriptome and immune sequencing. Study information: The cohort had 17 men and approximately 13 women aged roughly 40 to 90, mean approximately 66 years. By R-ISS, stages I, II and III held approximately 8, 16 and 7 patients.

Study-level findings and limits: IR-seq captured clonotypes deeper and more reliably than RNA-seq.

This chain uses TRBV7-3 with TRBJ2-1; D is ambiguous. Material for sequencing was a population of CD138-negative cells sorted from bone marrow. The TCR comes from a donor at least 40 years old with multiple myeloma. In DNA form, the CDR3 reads TGTGCCAGCAGCTTACAACAGTTGAGCGAGCAGTTCTTC. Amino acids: CASSLQQLSEQFF.